The 24 T cell receptor beta chains presented below share a single source sample, sequenced in a study of shared clonotypes between healthy human individuals. Here immunoSEQ multiplex PCR was the method, and the copy in TCRdb shows in-frame clones only, minus some. The repertoire has around 720,000 clones, less than 80% of them found once; the top ten carry 1.5% to 2%. The sequenced sample was memory CD4+ T cells sorted from blood. Regarding subset: CD45RA-negative fraction. These receptors were taken from a woman aged 25-40 years in good health.

V and J are TRBV4-1 and TRBJ2-2, with 8 nucleotides matching TRBD1. Per germline, CDR1 MGHRA and CDR2 YSYEKL. V shed 2 bases and J 6 bases; nucleotides not matched to a gene: 14. CDR3 length: 18 amino acids. Written as DNA, the CDR3 is TGCGCCAGCAGCCAACAGGGGGCGCGGGGTAGCTCTCCCGGGGAGCTGTTTTTT. This encodes CASSQQGARGSSPGELFF.

V and J are TRBV2 and TRBJ2-5; TRBD2 matches at 7 bases. The trim removed 6 bases at V and 1 base at J, leaving 2 bases unmatched. The CDR3 spans 13 residues. CDR1 is SNHLY and CDR2 is FYNNEI in the germline V gene. The CDR3 DNA sequence: TGTGCCAGCAGACGGACTAGCCAAGAGACCCAGTACTTC. It specifies CASRRTSQETQYF.

The V call is TRBV4-2, the J call TRBJ1-5; D possibly corresponds to TRBD1 (5 bases). The germline gives CDR1 LGHNA, CDR2 YNFKEQ. Trimming stripped 0 bases from V and 7 bases from J, with 13 bases between. The CDR3 is made up of 15 amino acids. CDR3 nucleotides: TGTGCCAGCAGCCAAGAGTCAGGGCTGGGCCAGCCCCAGCATTTT. Protein sequence: CASSQESGLGQPQHF.

The chain recombines TRBV5-6 with TRBJ2-7; D is ambiguous. CDR3 length equals 17 residues. The V end lost 5 bases, the J end lost 3 bases, and 24 bases lay between the germline ends. The germline gives CDR1 SGHDT, CDR2 YYEEEE. The CDR3 spells CASSHRRHLRDHYEQYF. For the CDR3, the DNA is TGTGCCAGCAGTCACCGCCGGCATTTAAGGGATCACTACGAGCAGTACTTC.

The gene calls are TRBV6-6 and TRBJ2-7; D gene uncertain. The CDR3 spans 14 residues. V shed 6 bases and J shed 2 bases, with 14 bases lying between them. Germline loops: CDR1 MNHNY, CDR2 SVGAGI (reference sequence). The CDR3 DNA sequence: TGTGCCAGCAGGGGAAGCGACCCCACCTACGAGCAGTACTTC. Its translation is CASRGSDPTYEQYF.

This clone showed up many times. The chain carries TRBV15 and TRBJ2-1, with D perhaps matching TRBD2 (6 bases). The CDR3 is 16 residues long. V lost 8 bases to trimming and J lost 2 bases, with 19 bases between them. Germline values: CDR1 LNHNV, CDR2 YYDKDF (reference sequence). In DNA, the CDR3 is TGTGCCACCTCCCACCAATACTCTAGCGCCTACAATGAGCAGTTCTTC. The encoded protein is CATSHQYSSAYNEQFF.

This chain connects TRBV7-3 to TRBJ2-1, with TRBD2 as a possible D gene (6 bases). Germline CDR1 reads SGHTA; CDR2 reads FQGTGA. Trimming removed 4 bases at V and 3 bases at J, with 16 bases between. The CDR3 is 16 amino acids. CDR3 loop: CASSSRLGGIYNEQFF. CDR3 coding DNA: TGTGCCAGCAGCTCGCGACTAGGAGGTATCTACAATGAGCAGTTCTTC.

This clone was detected only once. The chain has TRBV18 and TRBJ2-7, with 10 bases aligning to TRBD1. Germline CDR1 and CDR2: KGHSH and LQKENI. The CDR3 spans 15 residues. V lost 0 bases and J lost 1; bases outside the gene matches: 0. The CDR3, as DNA: TGTGCCAGCTCACCACCGGGACAGGGGTCCTACGAGCAGTACTTC. Its protein product is CASSPPGQGSYEQYF.

The chain carries TRBV5-4 and TRBJ1-2; D gene ambiguous. Trimming left V 4 bases short and J 2 bases short, with 9 bases between. The CDR3 spans 13 residues. From germline, CDR1 is SGHNT and CDR2 YYREEE (reference sequence). CDR3 sequence reads: CASSLVVNYGYTF. As DNA, the CDR3 is TGTGCCAGCAGCCTCGTCGTAAACTATGGCTACACCTTC.

This chain connects TRBV6-1 to TRBJ2-2; possible D gene TRBD2, 6 bases. The CDR3 covers 15 residues. The V end lost 7 bases, the J end lost 4 bases, and 16 bases lay between the germline ends. From germline, CDR1 is MNHNS and CDR2 SASEGT. DNA of the CDR3: TGTGCCAGCACGGCGGGATGGTCGGTCACCGGGGAGCTGTTTTTT. Protein: CASTAGWSVTGELFF.

This rearrangement joins TRBV27 to TRBJ2-7; 8 bases line up with TRBD1. In germline, CDR1 is MNHEY, CDR2 SMNVEV (reference sequence). The CDR3 is 15 residues long. The V segment lost 5 bases and the J segment 1 base; nucleotides outside the gene matches: 7. In DNA, the CDR3 is TGTGCCAGCAGTCGTCCAGGGGGCGCGTCCTACGAGCAGTACTTC. Translated, it gives CASSRPGGASYEQYF.

With respect to this clone: The same CDR3 is also encoded by other DNA sequences in this sample. CDR3 in amino acids: CASIRTGGNYGYTF. The CDR3 bases are TGTGCCAGTATCCGGACAGGGGGGAACTATGGCTACACCTTC. The rearrangement joins TRBV19 to TRBJ1-2; 10 positions match TRBD1. Germline V CDR1 and CDR2: LNHDA, SQIVND (reference sequence). CDR3 length equals 14 residues. V shed 7 bases, J shed 2 bases, and the junction held 4 bases outside the gene matches.

V gene TRBV7-9 combines with J gene TRBJ2-7, with a weak D call TRBD1 (5 bases). CDR3 length: 13 amino acids. Germline-derived CDR1 and CDR2 are SEHNR and FQNEAQ (reference sequence). Trimming took off 4 bases at V and 2 bases at J, with 9 bases between the two ends. The CDR3 DNA reads TGTGCCAGCAGCTCCTCGACAGCCTACGAGCAGTACTTC. It codes for CASSSSTAYEQYF.

V and J are TRBV7-9 and TRBJ2-5; perhaps TRBD2 as D (6 bases). The CDR3 spans 13 residues. V lost 7 bases and J 4 bases, leaving 13 bases between the germline ends. Looked up from germline, CDR1 is SEHNR and CDR2 is FQNEAQ (reference sequence). The DNA of the CDR3 is TGTGCCAGCATCCTCCTGGAGGGAGAGACCCAGTACTTC. Amino acids: CASILLEGETQYF. Looking up the rest from reference TRBV7-9 and TRBJ2-5 gives the full variable domain: DTGVSQNPRHKITKRGQNVTFRCDPISEHNRLYWYRQTLGQGPEFLTYFQNEAQLEKSRLLSDRFSAERPKGSFSTLEIQRTEQGDSAMYLCASILLEGETQYFGPGTRLLVL.

The chain has TRBV13 and TRBJ2-7; 8 positions match TRBD1. Germline V gene data show CDR1 as PRHDT and CDR2 as FYEKMQ (reference sequence). The CDR3 consists of 14 residues. J was trimmed by 4 bases and V by 5 bases; bases with no gene match: 7. CDR3 nucleotide sequence: TGTGCCAGCAGCCGCATAGACAGGGGTTACGAGCAGTACTTC. Residues: CASSRIDRGYEQYF.

This sequence joins TRBV5-6 and TRBJ1-1; 8 bases are shared with TRBD1. Germline lookup yields CDR1 SGHDT and CDR2 YYEEEE. The J segment lost 3 bases and the V segment lost 2 bases, leaving 6 bases of the junction unmatched. This CDR3 spans 15 amino acids. CDR3 in amino acids: CASSLIGQGDTEAFF. The CDR3 DNA is TGTGCCAGCAGCTTAATCGGACAGGGCGACACTGAAGCTTTCTTT.

This clone was observed once. The chain has TRBV6-5 and TRBJ2-7, with 8 bases lining up with TRBD2. The CDR3 consists of 15 residues. The germline CDR1 and CDR2 sequences are MNHEY and SVGAGI. The V gene end was trimmed by 6 bases and the J gene end by 3 bases; junction bases not matched to a gene: 10. CDR3 nucleotides: TGTGCCAGCAGCCGTCAGGGACTAGATCTCTACGAGCAGTACTTC. It encodes CASSRQGLDLYEQYF.

As DNA, the CDR3 is TGTGCCAGCAGGCCCCCGGGGCGCACAGATACGCAGTATTTT. Its translation: CASRPPGRTDTQYF. V is TRBV28 and J is TRBJ2-3; the D gene could be TRBD1 or TRBD2 (5 bases each). In germline, CDR1 is MDHEN, CDR2 SYDVKM. There are 14 residues in the CDR3. V was trimmed by 6 bases and J by 1 base, leaving 11 bases between them.

In its sample, this clone was seen a few times. The rearrangement joins TRBV2 to TRBJ2-2; no definite D call. CDR1 and CDR2 (germline): SNHLY, FYNNEI. The CDR3 has 15 residues. V lost 3 bases and J 0 bases, leaving 8 bases between the germline ends. The CDR3 sequence: CASSDQATNTGELFF. The DNA for the CDR3 is TGTGCCAGCAGTGATCAAGCGACGAACACCGGGGAGCTGTTTTTT.

CDR3 sequence (DNA): TGTGCCAGCAGTCCAGGACTAGCGGGAGGCCGTTCCGAGCAGTACTTC. Its protein product is CASSPGLAGGRSEQYF. This chain links TRBV27 with TRBJ2-7, with 14 positions matching TRBD2. Germline V gene lookup returns CDR1 MNHEY and CDR2 SMNVEV (reference sequence). This CDR3 contains 16 residues. The V and J ends lost 5 bases and 6 bases, in that order; junction bases with no gene match: 9.

This chain connects TRBV6-5 to TRBJ2-3; no definite D call. CDR1 and CDR2 (germline): MNHEY, SVGAGI. V lost 5 bases, J lost 0 bases, and 9 bases lay in between. The CDR3 spans 14 residues. CDR3 residues: CASSIRASTDTQYF. CDR3 nucleotides: TGTGCCAGCAGTATCAGAGCCAGCACAGATACGCAGTATTTT.

This chain joins TRBV6-5 and TRBJ1-1; 7 bases are shared with TRBD1. V trimming: 0 bases; J trimming: 3 bases; junction bases outside the gene matches: 4. The CDR3 sequence is 15 residues long. Germline lookup yields CDR1 MNHEY and CDR2 SVGAGI. The CDR3 here is CASSYSRDSYTEAFF. CDR3 nucleotide sequence: TGTGCCAGCAGTTACTCGAGGGACAGCTACACTGAAGCTTTCTTT.

The chain combines TRBV2 with TRBJ2-3, with TRBD2 identical over 14 bases. The CDR3 runs 15 residues. Looked up from germline, CDR1 is SNHLY and CDR2 is FYNNEI. Trimming cost V 5 bases and J 5 bases; bases outside gene matches: 3. The CDR3 bases are TGTGCCAGCAGTCGACTAGCGGGAGGGGTAGATACGCAGTATTTT. The encoded protein is CASSRLAGGVDTQYF.

This clone appeared a single time. The rearrangement joins TRBV5-1 to TRBJ1-2; D not resolved. The CDR3 has 13 residues. CDR1 and CDR2 from the germline V gene are SGHRS and YFSETQ. Between the trimmed V and J ends, which lost 3 bases and 4 bases, there was a span of 10 bases. The CDR3 DNA is TGCGCCAGCAGCTCCGGCCGAATCTATGGCTACACCTTC. It specifies CASSSGRIYGYTF.